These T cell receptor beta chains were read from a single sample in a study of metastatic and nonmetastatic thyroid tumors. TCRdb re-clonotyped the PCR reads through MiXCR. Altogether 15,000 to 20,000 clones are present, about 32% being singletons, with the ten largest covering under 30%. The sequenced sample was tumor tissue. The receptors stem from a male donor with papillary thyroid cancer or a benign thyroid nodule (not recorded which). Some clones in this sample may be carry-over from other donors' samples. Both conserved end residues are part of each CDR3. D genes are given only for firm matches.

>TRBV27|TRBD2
CASSLYGGGLAGSYNEQFF
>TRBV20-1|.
CSAVGTRGEKLFF
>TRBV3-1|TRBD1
CASSAGGSNYGYTF
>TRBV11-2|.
CASTPGHEQYF
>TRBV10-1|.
CASPVGTNEQFF
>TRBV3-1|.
CASSHLQVGTGELFF
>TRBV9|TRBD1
CASSWTGGNYGYTF
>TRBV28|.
CASSSPESGNTIYF
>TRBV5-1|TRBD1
CASSSGTGAFNEQFF
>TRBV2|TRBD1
CASNRDRGIGYTF
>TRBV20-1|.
CSATGYLSYEQYF
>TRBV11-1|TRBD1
CASRDGTGGNQPQHF
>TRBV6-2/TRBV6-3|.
CASRYREESYEQYF
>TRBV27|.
CASSFGAWCNSPLHF
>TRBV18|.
CASSPDLIYGYTF
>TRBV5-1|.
CASRLLSLRENAFF
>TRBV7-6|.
CASSPNSETQYF
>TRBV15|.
CATSREQGQLQETQYF
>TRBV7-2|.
CASSPQGGLEQFF
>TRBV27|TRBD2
CASGRGVVHCTDTQYF
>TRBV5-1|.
CASSLEQAARADTQYF
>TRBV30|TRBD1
CAWKDKDRGFYGYTF
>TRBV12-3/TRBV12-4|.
CASSSLGGFPTGELFF
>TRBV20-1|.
CSARGEVGTEAFF
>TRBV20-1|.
CSAVIRGTNQPQHF
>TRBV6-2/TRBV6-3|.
CASTITGFQETQYF
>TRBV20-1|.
CSAGRPEGQETQYF
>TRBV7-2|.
CASSLARAGELFF
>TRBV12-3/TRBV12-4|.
CASSFGTIAGELFF
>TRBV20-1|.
CSARTGYTYEQYF
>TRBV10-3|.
CATKGDQWFNEQFF
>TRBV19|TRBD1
CASRPTGVGNTIYF
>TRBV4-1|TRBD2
CASSQVWAGGAFTGELFF
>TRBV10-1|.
CASGSTDTQYF
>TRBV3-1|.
CASSREAGGNTIYF
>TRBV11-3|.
CASGEDSSYNEQFF
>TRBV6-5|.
CASSYSGYGGNYGYTF
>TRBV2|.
CASSDGSSYNSPLHF
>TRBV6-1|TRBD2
CASRITSGAYEQYF
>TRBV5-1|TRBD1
CASSSPGQAYEQYF
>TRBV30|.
CAWSGGLYGYTF
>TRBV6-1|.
CASTKGRSYGYTF
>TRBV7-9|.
CASSLGGDGNTIYF
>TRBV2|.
CARNTGYCGTTINF
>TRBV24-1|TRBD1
CATSDFLPGDRVNCGYGYTF
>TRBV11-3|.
CASRPRDQAFDGELFF
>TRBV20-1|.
CSARDQGNYGYTF
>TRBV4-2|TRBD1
CASSTLSPGQGGANEKLFF
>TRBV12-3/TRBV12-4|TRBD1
CASSLGAGGVFQPQHF
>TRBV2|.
CASSEGLAPREQYF
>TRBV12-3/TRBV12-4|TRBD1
CASSFGDRVSNEQFF
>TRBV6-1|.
CASRVRIKETQYF
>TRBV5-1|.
CASSFGGGTDTQYF